Listed here are 27 T cell receptor beta chains from one sample, sequenced in a study of glioma-infiltrating T cells. Amplification of TCR alpha and beta CDR3 regions from RNA used iRepertoire nested multiplex PCR. Via MiXCR, TCRdb re-called the multiplex PCR reads, giving one row per CDR3 protein. The table shows approximately 20,000 distinct CDR3 sequences, with about 22% occurring only once. The sample was glioma tissue, nonneoplastic brain tissue, or PBMCs (not recorded which). The source of these receptors is a human donor with low-grade glioma or glioblastoma, undergoing nonglioma brain surgery, or in good health (not recorded which).

Regarding this clonotype: Germline and junction disagree at one end, which may indicate a read error. This chain's CDR3 is CARSLGLGLAGGSSYEQYF. For the CDR3, the DNA is TGTGCCAGAAGCTTAGGACTCGGTCTAGCGGGGGGCAGCTCCTACGAGCAGTACTTC. The chain joins TRBV7-6 to TRBJ2-7; 11 bases fit TRBD2. This CDR3 is built from 19 residues. The V gene's germline CDR1 is SGHVS and CDR2 FNYEAQ.

This clonotype was picked up many times. V gene TRBV6-1 combines with J gene TRBJ1-5, with D possibly matching TRBD1 (5 bases). This CDR3 has 14 amino acids. Trimming cost V 8 bases and J 2 bases, with 13 bases left between them. Germline V gives CDR1 MNHNS, CDR2 SASEGT. The CDR3 loop is CASSMDIGNQPQHF. The CDR3 DNA reads TGTGCCAGCTCTATGGACATCGGCAATCAGCCCCAGCATTTT.

This clonotype has a handful of counts. The rearrangement uses TRBV11-3 and TRBJ2-1; D is perhaps TRBD1 (5 bases). CDR1 is SGHNT, CDR2 YENEEA, per germline. This CDR3 region has 14 residues. V gave up 5 bases and J gave up 8 bases, with 16 bases separating them. The DNA of the CDR3 is TGTGCCAGCAGCGTAGGGGCGTCTTCCGATGAGCAGTTCTTC. This translates into CASSVGASSDEQFF. The variable domain in full, completed from reference TRBV11-3 and TRBJ2-1, reads EAGVVQSPRYKIIEKKQPVAFWCNPISGHNTLYWYLQNLGQGPELLIRYENEEAVDDSQLPKDRFSAERLKGVDSTLKIQPAELGDSAVYLCASSVGASSDEQFFGPGTRLTVL.

V gene TRBV7-8 combines with J gene TRBJ2-2; D might be TRBD2 (5 bases). The V and J ends lost 5 bases and 0 bases respectively, with 10 bases between them. The CDR3 sequence is 15 residues long. Germline V gives CDR1 SGHVS, CDR2 FQNEAQ. For the CDR3, the DNA is TGTGCCAGCAGCCGGAGGAAAGCGAACACCGGGGAGCTGTTTTTT. This codes for CASSRRKANTGELFF.

This clonotype was counted at least ten times. The chain uses TRBV4-2 and TRBJ1-1; 9 nucleotides match TRBD1. The CDR3 has 15 residues. Trimming removed 4 bases from V and 1 base from J; junction bases left unmatched: 4. Germline V gene lookup returns CDR1 LGHNA and CDR2 YNFKEQ. CDR3 loop: CASSLMTGGNTEAFF. DNA of the CDR3: TGTGCCAGCAGCCTAATGACAGGGGGGAACACTGAAGCTTTCTTT.

The chain links TRBV6-1 to TRBJ1-5; D unclear. V was cut by 7 bases and J by 9 bases, with 13 bases left in between. Germline V CDR1 and CDR2: MNHNS, SASEGT. CDR3 length: 12 amino acids. The CDR3, as DNA: TGTGCCAGCACTACAAGGAATGGGCCCCAGCATTTT. Residues: CASTTRNGPQHF.

The rearrangement joins TRBV9 to TRBJ2-3; D is unresolved. From germline, CDR1 is SGDLS and CDR2 YYNGEE. V was trimmed by 2 bases and J by 1 base, leaving 14 bases between them. The CDR3 is 16 residues long. The CDR3 loop is CASSVLGLTGTDTQYF. The CDR3 nucleotides are TGTGCCAGCAGCGTTCTTGGGTTAACTGGCACAGATACGCAGTATTTT.

In its sample, this clonotype was seen many times. CDR3 sequence reads: CASSRLAGGSLTDTQYF. In DNA form, the CDR3 reads TGTGCCAGCAGCCGACTAGCGGGGGGCTCCCTCACAGATACGCAGTATTTT. The gene calls are TRBV7-3 and TRBJ2-3, with TRBD2 matching over 13 bases. Germline assignment: CDR1 SGHTA and CDR2 FQGTGA. V lost 5 bases to trimming and J lost 2 bases; unmatched junction nucleotides: 7. The CDR3 consists of 17 residues.

Only one count was recorded for this clonotype. Since a much larger clone is just one base distant, this may be a read error. CDR3 DNA sequence: TGTGCCAGCAGCCTCCCACAGTCCTTATACGGAGACATTCAGTACTTC. It codes for CASSLPQSLYGDIQYF. V usage is TRBV28 and J usage is TRBJ2-4; no clear D gene. The V and J ends lost 6 bases and 8 bases respectively, with 23 bases between them. Germline V gives CDR1 MDHEN, CDR2 SYDVKM. The CDR3 consists of 16 residues. The full variable domain, its missing parts supplied by reference TRBV28 and TRBJ2-4, is DVKVTQSSRYLVKRTGEKVFLECVQDMDHENMFWYRQDPGLGLRLIYFSYDVKMKEKGDIPEGYSVSREKKERFSLILESASTNQTSMYLCASSLPQSLYGDIQYFGAGTRLSVL.

This clonotype was detected ten times or more. The chain carries TRBV19 and TRBJ1-5; D not resolved. Trimming stripped 0 bases from V and 7 bases from J, with 7 bases between. Germline lookup yields CDR1 LNHDA and CDR2 SQIVND (reference sequence). The CDR3 is 13 amino acids. CDR3 loop: CASSIEEVQPQHF. The CDR3 DNA sequence: TGTGCCAGTAGTATAGAGGAGGTGCAGCCCCAGCATTTT.

About this clonotype itself: A read error may account for a junction end that differs from germline. V usage is TRBV27 and J usage is TRBJ1-1, with D unresolved. This CDR3 region has 14 residues. Germline-derived CDR1 and CDR2 are MNHEY and SMNVEV (reference sequence). The CDR3 reads CATKMDLVNTEALF. As DNA, the CDR3 is TGTGCCACCAAGATGGACCTTGTGAACACTGAAGCTTTATTT.

This rearrangement joins TRBV9 to TRBJ2-5; D ambiguous. Trimming removed 3 bases at V and 5 bases at J, with 8 bases between. The CDR3 is made up of 12 amino acids. CDR1 is SGDLS, CDR2 YYNGEE, per germline. The CDR3 DNA reads TGTGCCAGCAGCGGAATCAGGGAGACCCAGTACTTC. Translation gives CASSGIRETQYF.

This clonotype was counted at least ten times. The genes are TRBV6-1 and TRBJ1-3; 8 bases are shared with TRBD1. The CDR3 is 13 residues long. The germline gives CDR1 MNHNS, CDR2 SASEGT. The junction had 7 bases not matched to a gene; V was cut back by 6 bases and J by 9 bases. In DNA, the CDR3 is TGTGCCAGCAGATCGACAGGGGCGGGCACCATATATTTT. Its translation: CASRSTGAGTIYF.

This clonotype was seen a few times. The genes are TRBV5-6 and TRBJ1-1, with 8 bases that match TRBD1. V trimming: 2 bases; J trimming: 3 bases; junction bases outside the gene matches: 18. This CDR3 is 19 amino acids long. CDR1 is SGHDT and CDR2 is YYEEEE in the germline V gene. The CDR3 region has the DNA TGTGCCAGCAGCTTAATGAACAGGGGACTGGGACAGGAGGACACTGAAGCTTTCTTT. Translating it yields CASSLMNRGLGQEDTEAFF.

This chain connects TRBV2 to TRBJ1-1; 10 bases are shared with TRBD1. This CDR3 is 15 amino acids long. The trim removed 6 bases at V and 6 bases at J, leaving 10 bases unmatched. Germline-derived CDR1 and CDR2 are SNHLY and FYNNEI. The CDR3 nucleotides read TGTGCCAGCAGCTTGAGACAGGGGGCGCCGGCTGAAGCTTTCTTT. The encoded protein is CASSLRQGAPAEAFF. Full variable domain (outside the CDR3, taken from reference TRBV2 and TRBJ1-1): EPEVTQTPSHQVTQMGQEVILRCVPISNHLYFYWYRQILGQKVEFLVSFYNNEISEKSEIFDDQFSVERPDGSNFTLKIRSTKLEDSAMYFCASSLRQGAPAEAFFGQGTRLTVV.

Many counts were recorded for this clonotype. The rearrangement joins TRBV6-1 to TRBJ1-2; D not resolved. Trimming pared 5 bases from V and 3 bases from J, leaving 13 bases between. The CDR3 sequence is 14 residues long. Germline V CDR1 and CDR2: MNHNS, SASEGT. Here the CDR3 DNA reads TGTGCCAGCAGTTTGGAGGATTGGGACTATGGCTACACCTTC. Translated, it gives CASSLEDWDYGYTF.

This clonotype appeared many times. J is TRBJ2-7 and V is TRBV7-2, with TRBD1 matching 7 bases. The CDR3 sequence is 12 residues long. The germline CDR1 and CDR2 sequences are SGHTA and FQGNSA. V dropped 6 bases and J dropped 2; count of bases not matched to a gene: 1. The CDR3 DNA is TGTGCCAGCAGGGGACAGACCTACGAGCAGTACTTC. Amino acids: CASRGQTYEQYF.

As for this clonotype: Possible read error: a much larger clone is one base away. The chain employs TRBV25-1 and TRBJ2-5; a weak D match, TRBD2 (5 bases). The germline V gene has CDR1 MGHDK and CDR2 SYGVNS. The CDR3 sequence is 17 residues long. This CDR3 reads CASSEYNGGRSEEIQYF. CDR3 sequence (DNA): TGTGCCAGCAGTGAATATAACGGAGGTCGGTCAGAAGAGATCCAGTACTTC.

This clonotype was counted at least ten times. This chain connects TRBV28 to TRBJ2-1, with D perhaps TRBD1 or TRBD2 (5 bases each). The V gene's germline CDR1 is MDHEN and CDR2 SYDVKM. The germline V and J ends were trimmed by 4 bases and 4 bases, with 5 bases remaining between them. The CDR3 runs to 12 residues. The CDR3 sequence is CASSWGYNEQFF. DNA of the CDR3: TGTGCCAGCAGTTGGGGGTACAATGAGCAGTTCTTC.

The sample holds a few counts of this clonotype. The junction departs from germline at one end; a sequencing error may be responsible. The chain links TRBV7-2 to TRBJ2-3; D is perhaps TRBD1 or TRBD2 (5 bases each). The germline V gene encodes CDR1 SGHTA and CDR2 FQGNSA. The CDR3 contains 14 residues. CDR3 coding DNA: TGTGCCCGCAGCTTAGATGCCGGGGCCGCTACGCAGTATTTT. Residues: CARSLDAGAATQYF.

There are many counts of this clonotype. The chain carries TRBV12-3 or TRBV12-4 and TRBJ1-3; 7 bases are shared with TRBD1. The J segment lost 0 bases and the V segment lost 5 bases, leaving 7 bases of the junction unmatched. The CDR3 loop spans 16 amino acids. CDR3 loop: CASSPQDRTSGNTIYF. CDR3 in DNA: TGTGCCAGCAGTCCACAGGACAGGACCTCTGGAAACACCATATATTTT.

This clonotype was observed at least ten times. The V call is TRBV6-1, the J call TRBJ1-2; 10 bases align to TRBD1. The CDR3 extends over 15 amino acids. V shed 5 bases, J shed 4 bases, and the junction held 7 bases outside the gene matches. The germline V gene encodes CDR1 MNHNS and CDR2 SASEGT. As DNA, the CDR3 is TGTGCCAGCAGTCCCCGGGACAGGGGTCGCTATGGCTACACCTTC. It is translated as CASSPRDRGRYGYTF.

V and J are TRBV19 and TRBJ2-7, with 10 bases matching TRBD2. Trimming cost V 7 bases and J 5 bases; bases outside gene matches: 23. The CDR3 is made up of 19 amino acids. Germline assignment: CDR1 LNHDA and CDR2 SQIVND (reference sequence). The CDR3 DNA sequence: TGTGCCAGTATAGATCATTGCCTAGCGGGGGAGCCAGAGGTTGACGAGCAGTACTTC. Translated: CASIDHCLAGEPEVDEQYF.

This clonotype was seen ten or more times. The V call is TRBV6-2 or TRBV6-3, the J call TRBJ2-7; maybe TRBD2 (6 bases). V dropped 2 bases and J dropped 6 bases, with 8 bases sitting between them. The CDR3 runs to 12 residues. CDR1 is MNHEY and CDR2 is SVGEGT in the germline V gene. The CDR3 DNA reads as TGTGCCAGCAGTTACGGGGACTCCGAGCAGTACTTC. Its protein is CASSYGDSEQYF.

This clonotype was observed many times. J is TRBJ1-4 and V is TRBV6-6; D gene uncertain. The germline gives CDR1 MNHNY, CDR2 SVGAGI (reference sequence). This CDR3 spans 15 amino acids. The V end was cut by 2 bases, the J end by 1 base, with 8 bases between. CDR3 nucleotides: TGTGCCAGCAGTTACGACGCTCAAACTAATGAAAAACTGTTTTTT. Encoded protein: CASSYDAQTNEKLFF.

Turning to this clonotype: A junction end diverges from the germline sequence, so it may reflect a read error. The chain joins TRBV11-2 to TRBJ1-1; no reliable D call. The CDR3 consists of 11 residues. Germline V gives CDR1 SGHAT, CDR2 FQNNGV. The CDR3 protein is CASSLFTGAFF. The CDR3 DNA reads TGTGCCAGCAGCTTATTCACTGGAGCTTTCTTT.

A single count supports this clonotype. Given a much more abundant clone one base away, this may be a read error. V usage is TRBV20-1 and J usage is TRBJ2-2; the match to TRBD2 covers 11 bases. The CDR3 sequence is 18 residues long. Germline V gene lookup returns CDR1 DFQATT and CDR2 SNEGSKA (reference sequence). The CDR3 nucleotides read TGCAGTGCCCCTGGTATATCTAGCGGGGGGAGGTACACCGGGAAGCTGTTTTTT. Its translation: CSAPGISSGGRYTGKLFF.